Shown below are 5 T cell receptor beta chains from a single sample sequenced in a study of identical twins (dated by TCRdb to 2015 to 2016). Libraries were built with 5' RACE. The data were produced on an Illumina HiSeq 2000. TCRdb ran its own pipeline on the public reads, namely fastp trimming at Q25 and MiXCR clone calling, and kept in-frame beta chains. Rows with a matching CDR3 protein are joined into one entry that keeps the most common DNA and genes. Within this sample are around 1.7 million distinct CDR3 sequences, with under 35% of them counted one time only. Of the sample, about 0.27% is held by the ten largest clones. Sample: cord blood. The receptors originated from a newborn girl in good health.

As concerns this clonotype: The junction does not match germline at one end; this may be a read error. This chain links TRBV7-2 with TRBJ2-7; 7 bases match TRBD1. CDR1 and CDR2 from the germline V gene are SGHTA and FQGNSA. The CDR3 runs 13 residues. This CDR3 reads CASNLGGGYEQYF. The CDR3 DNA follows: TGTGCCAGCAACTTAGGGGGCGGCTACGAGCAGTACTTC. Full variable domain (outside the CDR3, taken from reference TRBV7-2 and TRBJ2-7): GAGVSQSPSNKVTEKGKDVELRCDPISGHTALYWYRQSLGQGLEFLIYFQGNSAPDKSGLPSDRFSAERTGGSVSTLTIQRTQQEDSAVYLCASNLGGGYEQYFGPGTRLTVT.

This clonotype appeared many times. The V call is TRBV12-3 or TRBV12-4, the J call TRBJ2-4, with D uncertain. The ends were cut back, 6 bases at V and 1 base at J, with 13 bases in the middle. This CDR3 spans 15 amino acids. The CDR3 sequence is CASSPPGSAKNIQYF. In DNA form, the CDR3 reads TGTGCCAGCAGCCCCCCGGGCAGTGCCAAAAACATTCAGTACTTC.

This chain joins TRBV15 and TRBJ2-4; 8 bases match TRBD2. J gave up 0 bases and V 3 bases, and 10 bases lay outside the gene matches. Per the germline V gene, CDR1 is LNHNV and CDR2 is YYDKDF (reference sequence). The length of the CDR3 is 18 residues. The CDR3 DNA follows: TGTGCCACCAGCAGGTTTAGCGGGGCCCCTCTAGCCAAAAACATTCAGTACTTC. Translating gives CATSRFSGAPLAKNIQYF.

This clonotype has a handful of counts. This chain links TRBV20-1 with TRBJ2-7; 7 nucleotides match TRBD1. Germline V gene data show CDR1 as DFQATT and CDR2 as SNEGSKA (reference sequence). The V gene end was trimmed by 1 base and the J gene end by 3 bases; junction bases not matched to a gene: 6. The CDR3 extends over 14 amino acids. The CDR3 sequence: CSARALTGSYEQYF. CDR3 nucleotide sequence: TGCAGTGCTAGAGCCCTGACAGGGAGCTACGAGCAGTACTTC.

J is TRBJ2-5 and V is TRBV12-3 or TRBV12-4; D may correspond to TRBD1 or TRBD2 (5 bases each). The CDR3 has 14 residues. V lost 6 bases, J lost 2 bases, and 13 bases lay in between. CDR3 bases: TGTGCCAGCAGCTTCCGGGACGCACAAGAGACCCAGTACTTC. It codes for CASSFRDAQETQYF.